In this sample, the clone carrying this T cell receptor beta chain turned up a few times. Antigen unknown. The CDR3 length is 16 residues. Losses at the gene ends were 5 bases for V and 7 bases for J; bases not matched to a gene: 12. CDR1 is SGHVS, CDR2 FNYEAQ, per germline. TCRdb fed the 5' RACE reads into MiXCR, producing one record per CDR3 protein. The sample contains fewer than 250,000 distinct CDR3 sequences, about a sixth of which appear only once. This record belongs to a study of identical twins. Whole-study findings and limits: The study found weaker excess twin sharing in beta out-of-frame sequences. There is a chance that invariant MAIT and iNKT cells partially muddied zero-insertion analyses.

The sample also formed part of further work on T cells expressing NK-cell markers. That study adds: The study drew TCR beta repertoires from sorted CD3+CD56+NKG2C+, CD3+CD56+NKG2C- and CD3+CD56-NKG2C+ T cells.

This TCR was recovered from a woman younger than 35 in good health. The rearrangement joins TRBV7-6 to TRBJ2-1, with TRBD1 matching over 9 bases. Sequenced: CD8+ T cells sorted from blood. The CDR3 is CASSPKGDRVFNEQFF. The CDR3 DNA reads TGTGCCAGCAGCCCCAAGGGGGACAGGGTATTTAATGAGCAGTTCTTC.